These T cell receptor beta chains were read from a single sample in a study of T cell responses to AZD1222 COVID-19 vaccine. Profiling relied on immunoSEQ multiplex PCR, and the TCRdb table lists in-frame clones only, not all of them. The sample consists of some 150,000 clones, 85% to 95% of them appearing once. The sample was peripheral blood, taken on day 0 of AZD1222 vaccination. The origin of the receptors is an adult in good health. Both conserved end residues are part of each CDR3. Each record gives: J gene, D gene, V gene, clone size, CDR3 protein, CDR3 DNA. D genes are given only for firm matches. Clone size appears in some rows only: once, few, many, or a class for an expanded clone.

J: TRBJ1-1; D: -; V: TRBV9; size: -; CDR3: CASSVAHRADTEAFF; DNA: TGTGCCAGCAGCGTAGCTCACAGGGCGGACACTGAAGCTTTCTTT
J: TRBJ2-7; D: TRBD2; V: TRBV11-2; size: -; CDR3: CASSLTGLASYEQYF; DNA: TGTGCCAGCAGCTTAACTGGACTAGCTTCCTACGAGCAGTACTTC
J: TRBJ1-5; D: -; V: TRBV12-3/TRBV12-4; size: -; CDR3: CASSFGEDQPQHF; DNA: TGTGCCAGCAGTTTCGGCGAGGATCAGCCCCAGCATTTT
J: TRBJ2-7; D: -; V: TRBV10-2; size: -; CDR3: CASRQRGNEQYF; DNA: TGCGCCAGCAGACAGAGGGGGAACGAGCAGTACTTC
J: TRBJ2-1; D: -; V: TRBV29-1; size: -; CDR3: CSVVGGNTYNEQFF; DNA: TGCAGCGTTGTGGGCGGGAATACCTACAATGAGCAGTTCTTC
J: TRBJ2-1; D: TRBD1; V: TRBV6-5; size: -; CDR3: CASSRDRGNEQFF; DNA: TGTGCCAGCAGTCGGGACAGGGGGAATGAGCAGTTCTTC
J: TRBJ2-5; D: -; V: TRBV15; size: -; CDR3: CATSRGGSQETQYF; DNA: TGTGCCACCAGCAGAGGGGGGTCCCAAGAGACCCAGTACTTC
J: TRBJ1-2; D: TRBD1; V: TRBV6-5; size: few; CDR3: CASSRQGSYGYTF; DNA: TGTGCCAGCAGTAGACAGGGGAGCTATGGCTACACCTTC
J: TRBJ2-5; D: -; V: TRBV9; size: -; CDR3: CASSVASRAAETQYF; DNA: TGTGCCAGCAGCGTAGCGTCCCGAGCGGCAGAGACCCAGTACTTC
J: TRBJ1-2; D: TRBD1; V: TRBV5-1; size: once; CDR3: CASNEGDRERFGYTF; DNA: TGCGCCAGCAACGAAGGGGACAGGGAGAGGTTTGGCTACACCTTC
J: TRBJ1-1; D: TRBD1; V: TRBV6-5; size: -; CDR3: CASRTGGNTEAFF; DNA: TGTGCCAGCAGGACAGGGGGGAACACTGAAGCTTTCTTT
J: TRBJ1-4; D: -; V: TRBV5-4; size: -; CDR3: CASSSDDRVNEKLFF; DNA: TGTGCCAGCAGCTCGGATGACAGAGTTAATGAAAAACTGTTTTTT
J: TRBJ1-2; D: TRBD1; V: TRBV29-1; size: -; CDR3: CSATGGTDGYTF; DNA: TGCAGCGCCACAGGGGGCACGGATGGCTACACCTTC
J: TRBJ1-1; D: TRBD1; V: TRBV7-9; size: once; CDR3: CASSPRQGALTEAFF; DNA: TGTGCCAGCAGCCCAAGACAGGGGGCACTGACTGAAGCTTTCTTT
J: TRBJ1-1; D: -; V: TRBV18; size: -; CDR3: CASSPIETPAEAFF; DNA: TGTGCCAGCTCACCAATTGAGACGCCCGCTGAAGCTTTCTTT
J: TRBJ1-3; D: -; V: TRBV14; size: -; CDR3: CASSHAGPVYF; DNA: TGTGCCAGCAGCCACGCCGGGCCAGTATATTTT
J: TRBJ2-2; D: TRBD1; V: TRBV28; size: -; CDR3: CASSPGQGRRGELFF; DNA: TGTGCCAGCAGTCCAGGACAGGGGAGGCGTGGGGAGCTGTTTTTT
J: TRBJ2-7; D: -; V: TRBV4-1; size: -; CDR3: CASSHRTGVHEQYF; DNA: TGCGCCAGCAGCCACCGAACAGGTGTCCACGAGCAGTACTTC
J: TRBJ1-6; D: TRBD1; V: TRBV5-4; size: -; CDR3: CASSERQGADNSPLHF; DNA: TGTGCCAGCAGCGAACGACAGGGGGCTGATAATTCACCCCTCCACTTT
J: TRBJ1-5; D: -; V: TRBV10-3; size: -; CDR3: CAISYREGQPQHF; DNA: TGTGCCATCAGTTACAGGGAAGGTCAGCCCCAGCATTTT
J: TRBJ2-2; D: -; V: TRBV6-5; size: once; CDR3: CASSYSGGTGELFF; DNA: TGTGCCAGCAGTTACTCGGGGGGTACCGGGGAGCTGTTTTTT
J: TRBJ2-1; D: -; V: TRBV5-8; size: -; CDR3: CASSLFTGSKSGEQFF; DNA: TGTGCCAGCAGCTTGTTCACGGGGTCCAAATCAGGGGAGCAGTTCTTC
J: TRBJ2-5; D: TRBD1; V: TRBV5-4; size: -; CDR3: CASSNDRGGETQYF; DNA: TGTGCCAGCAGCAACGACAGGGGCGGGGAGACCCAGTACTTC
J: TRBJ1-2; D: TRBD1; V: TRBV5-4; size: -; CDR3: CASSLPAGTVYGYTF; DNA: TGTGCCAGCAGCCTCCCGGCCGGGACAGTGTATGGCTACACCTTC
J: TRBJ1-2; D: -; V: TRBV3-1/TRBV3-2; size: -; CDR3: CASSQLGLDGYTF; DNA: TGTGCCAGCAGCCAACTTGGGTTGGATGGCTACACCTTC
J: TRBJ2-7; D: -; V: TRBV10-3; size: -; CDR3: CAIAQARAGYEQYF; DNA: TGTGCCATCGCCCAAGCACGGGCGGGTTACGAGCAGTACTTC
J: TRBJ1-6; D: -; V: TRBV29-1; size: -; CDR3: CSVSGGQSGNSPLHF; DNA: TGCAGCGTGTCGGGGGGGCAGTCTGGTAATTCACCCCTCCACTTT
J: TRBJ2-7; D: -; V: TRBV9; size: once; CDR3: CASSQGRGIVYEQYF; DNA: TGTGCCAGCAGCCAAGGACGGGGTATCGTCTACGAGCAGTACTTC
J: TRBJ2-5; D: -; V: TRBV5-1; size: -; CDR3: CASSLGIQETQYF; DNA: TGCGCCAGCAGCTTGGGAATCCAAGAGACCCAGTACTTC
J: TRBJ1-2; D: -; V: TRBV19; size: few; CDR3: CASGAGYTF; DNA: TGTGCCTCGGGGGCTGGCTACACCTTC
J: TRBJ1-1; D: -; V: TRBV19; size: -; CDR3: CASKDTTEAFF; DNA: TGTGCCAGTAAGGATACAACTGAAGCTTTCTTT
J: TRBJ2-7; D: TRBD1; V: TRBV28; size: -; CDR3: CASSTPGQGDPYEQYF; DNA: TGTGCCAGCAGCACACCGGGACAGGGGGACCCCTACGAGCAGTACTTC
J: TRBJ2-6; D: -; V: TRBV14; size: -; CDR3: CASSQALPWGPTGSGANVLTF; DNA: TGTGCCAGCAGCCAAGCCCTACCGTGGGGGCCTACCGGGTCTGGGGCCAACGTCCTGACTTTC
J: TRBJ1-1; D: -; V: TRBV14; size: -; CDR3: CASSRGSTEAFF; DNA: TGTGCCAGCAGCCGGGGTAGCACTGAAGCTTTCTTT
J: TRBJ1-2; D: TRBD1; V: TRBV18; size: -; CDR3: CASSPDRGLGYGYTF; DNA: TGTGCCAGCTCGCCGGACAGGGGGCTAGGCTATGGCTACACCTTC
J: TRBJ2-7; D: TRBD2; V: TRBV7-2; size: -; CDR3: CASSLGLAGGRAYEQYF; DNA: TGTGCCAGCAGCTTAGGACTAGCGGGGGGCAGAGCCTACGAGCAGTACTTC
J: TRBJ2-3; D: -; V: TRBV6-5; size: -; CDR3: CASRRNREGSDTQYF; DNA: TGTGCCAGCAGACGAAACAGGGAAGGGTCAGATACGCAGTATTTT
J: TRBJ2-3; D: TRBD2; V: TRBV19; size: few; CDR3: CASSPLAGEGTDTQYF; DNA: TGTGCCAGTAGTCCGCTAGCGGGAGAAGGGACAGATACGCAGTATTTT
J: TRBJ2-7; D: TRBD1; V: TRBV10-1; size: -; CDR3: CASSEFRQGYEQYF; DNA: TGCGCCAGCAGTGAGTTCCGACAGGGCTACGAGCAGTACTTC
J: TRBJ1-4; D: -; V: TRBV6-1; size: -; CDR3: CASSEGAGVSNEKLFF; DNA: TGTGCCAGCAGTGAAGGGGCAGGGGTATCTAATGAAAAACTGTTTTTT
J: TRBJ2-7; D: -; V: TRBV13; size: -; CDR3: CASSRSGTATAEQYF; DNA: TGTGCCAGCAGCCGATCCGGGACGGCCACAGCCGAGCAGTACTTC
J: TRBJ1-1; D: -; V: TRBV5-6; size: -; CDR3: CASSPGHWNTEAFF; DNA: TGTGCCAGCAGCCCGGGACATTGGAACACTGAAGCTTTCTTT
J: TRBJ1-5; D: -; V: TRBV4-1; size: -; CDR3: CASSQGALTGDRWPQHF; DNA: TGCGCCAGCAGCCAGGGCGCCCTGACTGGGGACCGATGGCCCCAGCATTTT
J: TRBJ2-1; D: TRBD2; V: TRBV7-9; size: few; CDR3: CASSLSLAGSYNEQFF; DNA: TGTGCCAGCAGCTTATCTCTAGCGGGGTCCTACAATGAGCAGTTCTTC
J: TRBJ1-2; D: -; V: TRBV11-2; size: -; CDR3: CASSLRQESHGYTF; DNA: TGTGCCAGCAGCTTAAGACAGGAGAGCCATGGCTACACCTTC
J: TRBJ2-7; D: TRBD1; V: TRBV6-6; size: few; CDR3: CASSRRDREIEQYF; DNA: TGTGCCAGCAGTCGCCGGGACAGGGAGATCGAGCAGTACTTC
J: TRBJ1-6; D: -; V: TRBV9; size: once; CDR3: CASSPGGITYNSPLHF; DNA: TGTGCCAGCAGCCCCGGGGGGATCACCTATAATTCACCCCTCCACTTT
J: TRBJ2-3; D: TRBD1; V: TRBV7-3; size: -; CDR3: CASSTRTGGADTQYF; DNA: TGTGCCAGCAGCACCCGGACAGGGGGCGCAGATACGCAGTATTTT
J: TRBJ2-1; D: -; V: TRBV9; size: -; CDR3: CASSVGTGSEGDEQFF; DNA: TGTGCCAGCAGCGTAGGAACGGGGTCGGAGGGCGATGAGCAGTTCTTC